These 29 T cell receptor beta chains share one sample of origin, sequenced in a study of blood T cell repertoires in COVID-19. Data came from immunoSEQ multiplex PCR; TCRdb stores just in-frame clones and leaves some out. The profile shows 200,000 to 300,000 clones, roughly 84% of them singletons. The sequenced sample consisted of peripheral blood. These receptors originate from a human donor in a cohort sampled during active COVID-19.

The V and J genes are TRBV18 and TRBJ2-7; D perhaps matches TRBD2 (6 bases). The CDR3 contains 17 residues. Trimming shortened V by 3 bases and J by 7 bases, and 25 bases separated the two germline ends. Per the germline V gene, CDR1 is KGHSH and CDR2 is LQKENI. The CDR3 DNA is TGTGCCAGCTCACCCCTCCGCGGGATTCTTGGCGGCTCGGAGCAGTACTTC. Translation: CASSPLRGILGGSEQYF. Variable domain in full (rest from reference TRBV18 and TRBJ2-7): NAGVMQNPRHLVRRRGQEARLRCSPMKGHSHVYWYRQLPEEGLKFMVYLQKENIIDESGMPKERFSAEFPKEGPSILRIQQVVRGDSAAYFCASSPLRGILGGSEQYFGPGTRLTVT.

This chain uses TRBV28 with TRBJ1-2; D gene ambiguous. The length of the CDR3 is 13 residues. Trimming left V 7 bases short and J 4 bases short, with 13 bases between. Germline V lookup: CDR1 MDHEN, CDR2 SYDVKM. The DNA for the CDR3 is TGTGCCAGCACCAATCGGACTCGCTATGGCTACACCTTC. This gives the protein CASTNRTRYGYTF.

This clone came up once. V and J are TRBV3-1 (or the pseudogene TRBV3-2) and TRBJ2-7; 9 bases are a match to TRBD2. This CDR3 is built from 13 residues. Germline V gene sequence: CDR1 LGHDT, CDR2 YNNKEL (reference sequence). J lost 5 bases, V lost 3 bases, and 2 bases had no gene match. The CDR3 coding sequence is TGTGCCAGCAGCCACGGGACTAGCAACGAGCAGTACTTC. This sequence encodes CASSHGTSNEQYF.

The chain carries TRBV21-1 and TRBJ2-1; TRBD2, the table's D call, lacks a check against the DNA. TRBV21-1 represents a pseudogene. The CDR3 is 16 residues long. DNA for the CDR3: TGTGCCAGCCTAACCTCTCGGGATAAGAGTAACAATGAGCAGTTCTTC. It yields the protein CASLTSRDKSNNEQFF.

The CDR3 spells CASSRWAPQGSVGNTIYF. In DNA form, the CDR3 reads TGTGCCAGCAGCCGTTGGGCCCCACAGGGGAGTGTTGGAAACACCATATATTTT. The chain uses TRBV7-2 and TRBJ1-3, with 7 bases matching TRBD1. The germline gives CDR1 SGHTA, CDR2 FQGNSA. CDR3 length: 18 amino acids. V lost 5 bases and J lost 3; bases outside the gene matches: 16.

The DNA of the CDR3 is TGCAGCGCGGACAGGGGCGGCACCGGGGAGCTGTTTTTT. Translated, it gives CSADRGGTGELFF. The V and J genes are TRBV29-1 and TRBJ2-2, with 9 bases identical to TRBD1. CDR3 length: 13 amino acids. J gave up 4 bases and V 7 bases, and 4 bases lay outside the gene matches. CDR1 is SQVTM and CDR2 is ANQGSEA in the germline V gene.

This rearrangement joins TRBV7-3 to TRBJ1-1; 7 bases are a match to TRBD1. Per the germline V gene, CDR1 is SGHTA and CDR2 is FQGTGA. CDR3 length: 14 residues. J gave up 2 bases and V 6 bases, and 6 bases lay outside the gene matches. The CDR3 DNA follows: TGTGCCAGCAGTTCGCAGGGGGGCAACACTGAAGCTTTCTTT. Translation gives CASSSQGGNTEAFF.

The V and J genes are TRBV15 and TRBJ2-3, with D tentatively TRBD1 (6 bases). Germline V gene lookup returns CDR1 LNHNV and CDR2 YYDKDF (reference sequence). V was cut by 3 bases and J by 4 bases, with 23 bases left in between. The CDR3 has 18 residues. This CDR3 reads CATSRDRAGKYPSDTQYF. In DNA, the CDR3 is TGTGCCACCAGCAGGGACAGAGCCGGGAAGTATCCTTCAGATACGCAGTATTTT.

The chain carries TRBV9 and TRBJ1-1; D not resolved. CDR3 length: 15 amino acids. Trimming took off 2 bases at V and 1 base at J, with 12 bases between the two ends. Germline V gives CDR1 SGDLS, CDR2 YYNGEE. This CDR3 reads CASSVQSLPNTEAFF. The CDR3 nucleotides are TGTGCCAGCAGCGTCCAAAGCCTACCGAACACTGAAGCTTTCTTT.

The genes are TRBV28 and TRBJ1-5; D gene uncertain. V was trimmed by 7 bases and J by 5 bases, leaving 18 bases between them. Germline CDR1 reads MDHEN; CDR2 reads SYDVKM. CDR3 length: 15 amino acids. CDR3 protein: CASTGPPGFYQPQHF. The CDR3 nucleotides are TGTGCCAGCACTGGTCCCCCCGGGTTTTATCAGCCCCAGCATTTT.

The J gene is TRBJ1-2, the V gene TRBV6-5; 8 nucleotides line up with TRBD1. With 5 bases clipped from V and 4 bases from J, the junction kept 9 bases outside the gene matches. Germline V CDR1 and CDR2: MNHEY, SVGAGI. The CDR3 runs 15 residues. The DNA for the CDR3 is TGTGCCAGCAGTCAATCGACAGGGGCCGTCTATGGCTACACCTTC. It encodes CASSQSTGAVYGYTF.

The chain uses TRBV3-1 (or the pseudogene TRBV3-2) and TRBJ1-1; D might be TRBD1 (5 bases). The germline V gene encodes CDR1 LGHDT and CDR2 YNNKEL (reference sequence). This CDR3 region has 13 residues. Trimming left V 1 base short and J 10 bases short, with 13 bases between. The CDR3 reads CASSQGDFSVAFF. The CDR3 region has the DNA TGTGCCAGCAGCCAAGGGGACTTCTCTGTAGCTTTCTTT.

The rearrangement joins TRBV4-3 to TRBJ1-1; unclear D gene. CDR3 size: 16 residues. V was clipped by 0 bases and J by 4 bases, with 15 bases between them. Germline V gene data show CDR1 as LGHNA and CDR2 as YSLEER. The CDR3 region has the DNA TGCGCCAGCAGCCAAGAGTCGGGTCAGATGGGCACTGAAGCTTTCTTT. Its translation: CASSQESGQMGTEAFF.

The chain recombines TRBV11-2 with TRBJ1-6; maybe TRBD1 (6 bases). Trimming removed 0 bases from V and 3 bases from J, with 15 bases in between. CDR1 is SGHAT, CDR2 FQNNGV, per germline. This CDR3 has 18 residues. The CDR3 here is CASSLEVAGVDYNSPLHF. CDR3 sequence (DNA): TGTGCCAGCAGCTTAGAGGTAGCAGGGGTGGACTATAATTCACCCCTCCACTTT.

The CDR3, as DNA: TGCGCCAGCAGCCAAGCCGGAGGGCCCGAGCAGTACTTC. This sequence encodes CASSQAGGPEQYF. The chain employs TRBV4-3 and TRBJ2-7; D may be TRBD2 (6 bases). The CDR3 contains 13 residues. Trimming took off 1 base at V and 6 bases at J, with 10 bases between the two ends. The germline gives CDR1 LGHNA, CDR2 YSLEER.

The CDR3 bases are TGTGCCAGCAGTGCAGAGGGACTCATCACCGGGGAGCTGTTTTTT. Translating gives CASSAEGLITGELFF. This sequence joins TRBV27 and TRBJ2-2, with D perhaps matching TRBD2 (6 bases). Trimming shortened V by 5 bases and J by 4 bases, and 14 bases separated the two germline ends. Per germline, CDR1 MNHEY and CDR2 SMNVEV (reference sequence). This CDR3 spans 15 amino acids.

On this clone itself: Different DNA sequences within this sample yield the same CDR3. The V call is TRBV6-4, the J call TRBJ2-1; 11 bases agree with TRBD1. The CDR3 sequence is 14 residues long. With 2 bases clipped from V and 6 bases from J, the junction kept 0 bases outside the gene matches. Germline CDR1 and CDR2: MRHNA and SNTAGT. CDR3 DNA sequence: TGTGCCAGCAGTGACGGGACAGGGGGCAATGAGCAGTTCTTC. Translated, it gives CASSDGTGGNEQFF.

This clone occurred a few times. The chain couples TRBV5-1 to TRBJ2-1; 10 nucleotides line up with TRBD2. The CDR3 runs to 14 residues. Germline CDR1 is SGHRS and CDR2 is YFSETQ. The V segment lost 3 bases and the J segment 8 bases; nucleotides outside the gene matches: 5. CDR3 residues: CASSYQTSGYEQFF. Here the CDR3 DNA reads TGCGCCAGCAGCTACCAGACTAGCGGGTATGAGCAGTTCTTC.

For this clone: Other nucleotide sequences from this sample produce the same CDR3. The CDR3 DNA is TGTGCCAGCAGCTTAGGGACAGGGTTGACCGGGGAGCTGTTTTTT. This encodes CASSLGTGLTGELFF. The chain employs TRBV11-2 and TRBJ2-2; 8 positions match TRBD1. Looked up from germline, CDR1 is SGHAT and CDR2 is FQNNGV. This CDR3 comprises 15 residues. V was pared by 1 base and J by 5 bases, with 3 bases of the junction left unmatched.

This CDR3 reads CASRGGGNSPLHF. In nucleotides, the CDR3 is TGCGCCAGCAGGGGGGGTGGGAATTCACCCCTCCACTTT. The chain is built from TRBV10-2 and TRBJ1-6, with D possibly being TRBD1 (5 bases). The CDR3 consists of 13 residues. Germline V lookup: CDR1 WSHSY, CDR2 SAAADI. V dropped 6 bases and J dropped 7 bases, with 10 bases sitting between them.

This chain connects TRBV18 to TRBJ1-5; TRBD1 aligns across 7 bases. The CDR3 sequence is 15 residues long. V trimming: 6 bases; J trimming: 6 bases; junction bases outside the gene matches: 11. From germline, CDR1 is KGHSH and CDR2 LQKENI. In DNA form, the CDR3 reads TGTGCCAGCTCCGTTGAAAGGGGGCGCGTTCAGCCCCAGCATTTT. It specifies CASSVERGRVQPQHF.

The J gene is TRBJ1-2, the V gene TRBV6-1, with 10 bases fitting TRBD1. This CDR3 spans 15 amino acids. The germline CDR1 and CDR2 sequences are MNHNS and SASEGT. V lost 3 bases and J lost 4; bases outside the gene matches: 5. CDR3 bases: TGTGCCAGCAGTGAGACCGGGACAGGGGCCTATGGCTACACCTTC. Amino acid sequence: CASSETGTGAYGYTF.

The V gene is TRBV25-1, the J gene TRBJ2-5, with no clear D. Between the trimmed V and J ends, which lost 10 bases and 0 bases, there was a span of 12 bases. The CDR3 totals 13 residues. From germline, CDR1 is MGHDK and CDR2 SYGVNS. The CDR3 DNA reads as TGTGCCACCCAGTCTTCGTACCAAGAGACCCAGTACTTC. Translated: CATQSSYQETQYF.

V and J are TRBV6-5 and TRBJ2-7, with D maybe TRBD1 (5 bases). The CDR3 is 14 amino acids. The V end lost 2 bases, the J end lost 2 bases, and 10 bases lay between the germline ends. Per germline, CDR1 MNHEY and CDR2 SVGAGI. The CDR3 protein is CASSYHDSPYEQYF. DNA of the CDR3: TGTGCCAGCAGTTACCATGACAGCCCCTACGAGCAGTACTTC.

This clone was seen a single time. V usage is TRBV6-1 and J usage is TRBJ1-2; D is uncertain. Germline V gene data show CDR1 as MNHNS and CDR2 as SASEGT. The CDR3 contains 13 residues. V was clipped by 7 bases and J by 8 bases, with 17 bases between them. CDR3 nucleotide sequence: TGTGCCAGCACTAACGACGGGAGTTACGGCTACACCTTC. Protein: CASTNDGSYGYTF.

This chain connects TRBV19 to TRBJ2-1, with 7 bases lining up with TRBD2. J was trimmed by 4 bases and V by 3 bases; bases with no gene match: 12. The CDR3 extends over 17 amino acids. Germline CDR1 and CDR2: LNHDA and SQIVND (reference sequence). This CDR3 reads CASSILGGTIKYNEQFF. CDR3 sequence (DNA): TGTGCCAGTAGTATTTTGGGGGGGACTATTAAATACAATGAGCAGTTCTTC.

This clone was picked up many times. This chain connects TRBV7-9 to TRBJ1-3; D is undetermined. The CDR3 totals 16 residues. The germline V gene encodes CDR1 SEHNR and CDR2 FQNEAQ (reference sequence). V was cut by 1 base and J by 4 bases, with 14 bases left in between. CDR3 nucleotide sequence: TGTGCCAGCAGCTTAGTAGAAGGGAGTGCGGGAAACACCATATATTTT. Protein product: CASSLVEGSAGNTIYF.

This clone was observed a single time. Compared with germline, one end of the junction differs, possibly owing to a read error. This chain links TRBV19 with TRBJ2-5; D not resolved. Germline-derived CDR1 and CDR2 are LNHDA and SQIVND (reference sequence). This CDR3 spans 14 amino acids. In DNA form, the CDR3 reads TGTGCCAGTAGTCCCCACCCAGCTGGAGAGACCCGGTACTTC. Translation: CASSPHPAGETRYF.

The chain uses TRBV7-2 and TRBJ2-1, with D possibly matching TRBD2 (5 bases). The germline V gene has CDR1 SGHTA and CDR2 FQGNSA. CDR3 length: 14 amino acids. Trimming removed 5 bases from V and 4 bases from J, with 12 bases in between. CDR3 residues: CASSLKAGYNEQFF. DNA for the CDR3: TGTGCCAGCAGCCTCAAGGCGGGTTACAATGAGCAGTTCTTC.